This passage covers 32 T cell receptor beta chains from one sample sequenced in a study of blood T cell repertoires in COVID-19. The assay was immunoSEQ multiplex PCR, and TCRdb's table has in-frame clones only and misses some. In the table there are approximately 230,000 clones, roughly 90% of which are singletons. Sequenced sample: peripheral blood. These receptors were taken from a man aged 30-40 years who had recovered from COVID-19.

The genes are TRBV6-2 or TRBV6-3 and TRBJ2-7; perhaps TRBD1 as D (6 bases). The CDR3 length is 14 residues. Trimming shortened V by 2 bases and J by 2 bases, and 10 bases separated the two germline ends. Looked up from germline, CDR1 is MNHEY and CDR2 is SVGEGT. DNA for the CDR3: TGTGCCAGCAGTTACGTCGACAGGACCTACGAGCAGTACTTC. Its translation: CASSYVDRTYEQYF.

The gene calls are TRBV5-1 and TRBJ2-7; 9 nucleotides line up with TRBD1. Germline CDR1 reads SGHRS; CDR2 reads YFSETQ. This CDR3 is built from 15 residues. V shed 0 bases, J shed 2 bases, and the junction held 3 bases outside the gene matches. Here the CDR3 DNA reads TGCGCCAGCAGCTTGGGTGGGACAGGGCCCTACGAGCAGTACTTC. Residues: CASSLGGTGPYEQYF.

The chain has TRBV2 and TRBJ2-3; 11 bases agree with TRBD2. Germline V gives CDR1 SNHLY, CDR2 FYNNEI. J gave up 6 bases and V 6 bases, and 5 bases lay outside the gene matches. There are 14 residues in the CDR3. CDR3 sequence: CASRRLAGPDTQYF. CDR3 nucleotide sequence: TGTGCCAGCAGGCGACTAGCGGGGCCTGATACGCAGTATTTT.

The CDR3, as DNA: TGTGCCAGCAGCTTGCTCTCTGCAGGGAAGAGGCAGTTCTTC. Translation: CASSLLSAGKRQFF. This rearrangement joins TRBV5-6 to TRBJ2-1, with D maybe TRBD1 (5 bases). CDR1 and CDR2 from the germline V gene are SGHDT and YYEEEE. Trimming took off 1 base at V and 12 bases at J, with 17 bases between the two ends. This CDR3 region has 14 residues.

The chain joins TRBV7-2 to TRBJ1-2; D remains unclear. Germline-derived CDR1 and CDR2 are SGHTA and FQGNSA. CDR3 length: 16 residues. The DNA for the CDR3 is TGTGGAGAGGCGACGTTAAACAATCTTGAGTACTATGGCTACACCTTC. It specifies CGEATLNNLEYYGYTF.

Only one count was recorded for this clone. CDR3 bases: TGTGCCAGCAGCCAAGAGTCCCCCGTCCAAGAGACCCAGTACTTC. It is translated as CASSQESPVQETQYF. This chain connects TRBV3-1 (or the pseudogene TRBV3-2) to TRBJ2-5, with D unresolved. V was clipped by 0 bases and J by 1 base, with 9 bases between them. The CDR3 runs 15 residues. Germline CDR1 LGHDT, CDR2 YNNKEL (reference sequence).

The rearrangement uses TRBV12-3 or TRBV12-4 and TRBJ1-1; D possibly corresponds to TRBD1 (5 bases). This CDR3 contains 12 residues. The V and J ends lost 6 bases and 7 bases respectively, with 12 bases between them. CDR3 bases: TGTGCCAGCAGGATAGGGGCGGTTGAAGCTTTCTTT. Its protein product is CASRIGAVEAFF.

CDR3 protein: CASSPQTGGTDQPQHF. In nucleotides, the CDR3 is TGCGCCAGCAGTCCACAGACAGGGGGCACGGATCAGCCCCAGCATTTT. The rearrangement uses TRBV5-1 and TRBJ1-5; 10 bases map to TRBD1. With 5 bases clipped from V and 5 bases from J, the junction kept 10 bases outside the gene matches. The CDR3 sequence is 16 residues long. Germline V gene sequence: CDR1 SGHRS, CDR2 YFSETQ.

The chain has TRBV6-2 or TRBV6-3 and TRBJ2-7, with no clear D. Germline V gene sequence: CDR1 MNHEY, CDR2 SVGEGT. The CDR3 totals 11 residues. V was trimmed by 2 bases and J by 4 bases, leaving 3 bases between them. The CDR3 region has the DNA TGTGCCAGCAGTTACACATACGAGCAGTACTTC. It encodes CASSYTYEQYF.

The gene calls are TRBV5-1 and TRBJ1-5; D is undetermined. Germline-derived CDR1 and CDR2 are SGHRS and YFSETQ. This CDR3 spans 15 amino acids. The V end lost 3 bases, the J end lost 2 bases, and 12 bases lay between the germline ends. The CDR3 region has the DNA TGCGCCAGCAGCTGGGTGCCAGGCGGCAATCAGCCCCAGCATTTT. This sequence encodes CASSWVPGGNQPQHF.

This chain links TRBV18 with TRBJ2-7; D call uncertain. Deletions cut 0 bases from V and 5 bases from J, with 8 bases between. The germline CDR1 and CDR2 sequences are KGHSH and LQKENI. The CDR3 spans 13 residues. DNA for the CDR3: TGTGCCAGCTCACCACCGGTCGCAGACGAGCAGTACTTC. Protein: CASSPPVADEQYF.

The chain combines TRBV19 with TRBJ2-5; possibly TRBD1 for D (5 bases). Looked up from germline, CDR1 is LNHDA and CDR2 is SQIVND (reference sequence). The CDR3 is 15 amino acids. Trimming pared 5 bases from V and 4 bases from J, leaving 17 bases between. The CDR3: CASSPTGGAAETQYF. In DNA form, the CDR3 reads TGTGCCAGTAGTCCCACCGGTGGGGCAGCAGAGACCCAGTACTTC.

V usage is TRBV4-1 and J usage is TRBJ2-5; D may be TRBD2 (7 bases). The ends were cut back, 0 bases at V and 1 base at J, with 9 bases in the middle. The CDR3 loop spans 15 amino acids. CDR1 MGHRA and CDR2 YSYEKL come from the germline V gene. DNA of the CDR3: TGCGCCAGCAGCCAAGAAGGGGGGGCCCAAGAGACCCAGTACTTC. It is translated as CASSQEGGAQETQYF.

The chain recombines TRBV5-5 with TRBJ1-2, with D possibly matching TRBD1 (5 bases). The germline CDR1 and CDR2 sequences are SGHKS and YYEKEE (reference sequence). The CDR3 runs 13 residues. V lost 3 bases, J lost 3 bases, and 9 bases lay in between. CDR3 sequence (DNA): TGTGCCAGCAGCTCCCAGGGTGACTATGGCTACACCTTC. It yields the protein CASSSQGDYGYTF.

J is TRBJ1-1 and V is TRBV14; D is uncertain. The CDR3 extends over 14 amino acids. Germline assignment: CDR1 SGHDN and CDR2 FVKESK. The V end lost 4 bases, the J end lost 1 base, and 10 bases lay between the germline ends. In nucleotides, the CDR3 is TGTGCCAGCAGCCTACCGGGTGGGAACACTGAAGCTTTCTTT. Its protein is CASSLPGGNTEAFF.

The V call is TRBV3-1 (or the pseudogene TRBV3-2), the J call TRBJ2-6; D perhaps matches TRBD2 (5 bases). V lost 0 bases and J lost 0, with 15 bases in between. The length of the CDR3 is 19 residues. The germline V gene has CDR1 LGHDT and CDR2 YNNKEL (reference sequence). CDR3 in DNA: TGTGCCAGCAGCCAAGATTTGCGGGCCCCTAGCTCTGGGGCCAACGTCCTGACTTTC. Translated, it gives CASSQDLRAPSSGANVLTF.

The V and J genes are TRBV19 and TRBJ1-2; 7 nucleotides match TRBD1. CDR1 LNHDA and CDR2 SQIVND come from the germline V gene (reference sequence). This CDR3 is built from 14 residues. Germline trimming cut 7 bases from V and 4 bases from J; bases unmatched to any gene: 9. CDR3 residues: CASTLGTDRYGYTF. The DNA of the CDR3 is TGTGCCAGTACCCTAGGGACAGACCGCTATGGCTACACCTTC.

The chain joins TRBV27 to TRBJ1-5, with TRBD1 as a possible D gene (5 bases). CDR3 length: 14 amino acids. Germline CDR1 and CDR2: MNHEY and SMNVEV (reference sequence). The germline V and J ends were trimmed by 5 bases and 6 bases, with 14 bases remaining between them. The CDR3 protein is CASSEGMGGQPQHF. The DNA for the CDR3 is TGTGCCAGCAGTGAGGGGATGGGGGGTCAGCCCCAGCATTTT.

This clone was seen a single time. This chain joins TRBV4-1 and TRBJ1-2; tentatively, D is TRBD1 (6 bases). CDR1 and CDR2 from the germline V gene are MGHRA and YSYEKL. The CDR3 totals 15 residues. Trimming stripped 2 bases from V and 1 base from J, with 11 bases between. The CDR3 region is CASSQMGANNYGYTF. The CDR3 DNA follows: TGCGCCAGCAGCCAAATGGGGGCAAATAACTATGGCTACACCTTC.

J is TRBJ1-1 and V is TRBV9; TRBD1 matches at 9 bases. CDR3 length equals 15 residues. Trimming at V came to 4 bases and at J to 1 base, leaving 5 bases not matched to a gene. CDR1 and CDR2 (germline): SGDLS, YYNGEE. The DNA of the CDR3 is TGTGCCAGCAGCACTTGGACAGGGGAGAACACTGAAGCTTTCTTT. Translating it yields CASSTWTGENTEAFF.

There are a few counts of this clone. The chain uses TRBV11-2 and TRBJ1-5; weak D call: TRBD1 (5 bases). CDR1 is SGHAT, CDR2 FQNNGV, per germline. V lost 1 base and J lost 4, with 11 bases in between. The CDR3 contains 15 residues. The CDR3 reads CASSLGPGWNQPQHF. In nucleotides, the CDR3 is TGTGCCAGCAGCTTAGGTCCAGGGTGGAATCAGCCCCAGCATTTT.

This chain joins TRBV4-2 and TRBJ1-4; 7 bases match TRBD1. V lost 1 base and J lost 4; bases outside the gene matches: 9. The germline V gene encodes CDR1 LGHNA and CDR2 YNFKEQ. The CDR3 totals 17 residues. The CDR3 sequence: CASSQGGSGTDNEKLFF. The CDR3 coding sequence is TGTGCCAGCAGCCAAGGGGGCTCCGGGACAGATAATGAAAAACTGTTTTTT.

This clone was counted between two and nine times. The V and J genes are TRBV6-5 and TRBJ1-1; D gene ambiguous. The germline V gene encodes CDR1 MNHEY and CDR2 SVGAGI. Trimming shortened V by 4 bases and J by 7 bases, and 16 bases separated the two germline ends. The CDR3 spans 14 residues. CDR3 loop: CASSLSIRRGEAFF. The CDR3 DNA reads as TGTGCCAGCAGTTTATCCATACGTCGGGGTGAAGCTTTCTTT.

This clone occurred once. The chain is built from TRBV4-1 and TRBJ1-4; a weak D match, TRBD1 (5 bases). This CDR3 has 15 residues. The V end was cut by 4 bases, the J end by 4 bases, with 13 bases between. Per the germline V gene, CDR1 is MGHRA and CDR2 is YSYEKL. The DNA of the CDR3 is TGCGCCAGCAGCCTCACGGGGGAATATAATGAAAAACTGTTTTTT. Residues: CASSLTGEYNEKLFF.

CDR3 protein: CASSPLYTGELFF. The DNA for the CDR3 is TGCGCCAGCAGCCCTTTATACACCGGGGAGCTGTTTTTT. This rearrangement joins TRBV5-1 to TRBJ2-2; no clear D. Germline V CDR1 and CDR2: SGHRS, YFSETQ. V shed 4 bases and J shed 3 bases, with 7 bases lying between them. This CDR3 is 13 amino acids long.

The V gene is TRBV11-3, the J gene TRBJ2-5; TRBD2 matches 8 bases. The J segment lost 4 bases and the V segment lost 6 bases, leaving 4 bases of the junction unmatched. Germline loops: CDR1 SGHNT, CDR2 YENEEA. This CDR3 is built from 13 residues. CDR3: CASSSGVGETQYF. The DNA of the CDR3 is TGTGCCAGCAGTAGCGGGGTTGGAGAGACCCAGTACTTC. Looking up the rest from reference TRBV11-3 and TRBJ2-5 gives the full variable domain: EAGVVQSPRYKIIEKKQPVAFWCNPISGHNTLYWYLQNLGQGPELLIRYENEEAVDDSQLPKDRFSAERLKGVDSTLKIQPAELGDSAVYLCASSSGVGETQYFGPGTRLLVL.

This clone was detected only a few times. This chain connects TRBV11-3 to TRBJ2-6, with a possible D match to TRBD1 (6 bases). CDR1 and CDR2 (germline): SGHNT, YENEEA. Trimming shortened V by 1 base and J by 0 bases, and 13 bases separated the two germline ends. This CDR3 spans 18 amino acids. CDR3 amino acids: CASSLARGGASGANVLTF. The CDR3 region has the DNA TGTGCCAGCAGCTTAGCCCGTGGGGGCGCCTCTGGGGCCAACGTCCTGACTTTC.

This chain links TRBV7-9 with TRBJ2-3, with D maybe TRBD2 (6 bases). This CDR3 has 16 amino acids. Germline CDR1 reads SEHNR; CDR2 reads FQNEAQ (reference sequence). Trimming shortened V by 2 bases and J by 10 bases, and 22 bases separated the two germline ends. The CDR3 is CASSLSAGTLPRPQYF. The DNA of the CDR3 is TGTGCCAGCAGCTTATCCGCCGGGACTCTCCCCCGGCCGCAGTATTTT.

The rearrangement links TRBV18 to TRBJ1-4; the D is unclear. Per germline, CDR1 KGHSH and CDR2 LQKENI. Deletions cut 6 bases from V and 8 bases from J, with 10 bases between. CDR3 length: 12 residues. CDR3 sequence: CASSLRGEKLFF. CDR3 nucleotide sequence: TGTGCCAGCTCCCTCAGAGGGGAAAAACTGTTTTTT.

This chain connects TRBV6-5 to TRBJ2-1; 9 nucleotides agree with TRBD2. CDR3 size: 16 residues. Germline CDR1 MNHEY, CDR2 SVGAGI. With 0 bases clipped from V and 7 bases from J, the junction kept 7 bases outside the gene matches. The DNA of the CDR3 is TGTGCCAGCAGTTACTCGGCCAGCGGGGGGTGGAATGAGCAGTTCTTC. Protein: CASSYSASGGWNEQFF.

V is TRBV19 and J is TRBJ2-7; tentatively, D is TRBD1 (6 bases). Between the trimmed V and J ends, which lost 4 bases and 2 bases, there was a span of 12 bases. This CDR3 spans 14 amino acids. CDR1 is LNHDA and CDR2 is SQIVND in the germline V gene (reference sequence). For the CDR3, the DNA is TGTGCCAGTAGTAATGGGGACACCACCTACGAGCAGTACTTC. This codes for CASSNGDTTYEQYF.

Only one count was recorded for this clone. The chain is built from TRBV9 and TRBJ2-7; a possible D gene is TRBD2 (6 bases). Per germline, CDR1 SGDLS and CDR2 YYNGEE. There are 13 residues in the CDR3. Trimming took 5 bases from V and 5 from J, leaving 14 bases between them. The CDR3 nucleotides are TGTGCCAGCAGACCCGCCGGGGGAAACGAGCAGTACTTC. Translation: CASRPAGGNEQYF. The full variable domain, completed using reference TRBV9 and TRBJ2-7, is DSGVTQTPKHLITATGQRVTLRCSPRSGDLSVYWYQQSLDQGLQFLIQYYNGEERAKGNILERFSAQQFPDLHSELNLSSLELGDSALYFCASRPAGGNEQYFGPGTRLTVT.